The rows below give T cell receptor beta chains drawn from one sample of a study of blood T cell repertoires in COVID-19. Only in-frame clones appear in the TCRdb table, and some are missing; sequencing was by immunoSEQ multiplex PCR. The table shows 140,000 to 150,000 clones, with roughly nine tenths occurring only once. Sequencing was done on a sample of peripheral blood. These receptors all stem from a human donor in a cohort sampled during active COVID-19. Each CDR3 is given with its conserved first and last residue. D genes are given only for firm matches. Size tells how often a clone was seen (once, few, many) or the class of an expanded clone, and some rows leave it out.

TRBJ1-5,.,TRBV5-1,.,CASSLEPGANQPQHF,TGCGCCAGCAGCTTGGAGCCAGGTGCTAATCAGCCCCAGCATTTT
TRBJ2-7,.,TRBV4-1,.,CASSHRTAYEQYF,TGCGCCAGCAGCCATAGGACAGCCTACGAGCAGTACTTC
TRBJ2-3,.,TRBV15,.,CATRRQTPSTDTQYF,TGTGCCACCAGGCGACAGACTCCTAGCACAGATACGCAGTATTTT
TRBJ1-2,TRBD1,TRBV11-2,.,CASSSSDRGDYGYTF,TGTGCCAGCAGCTCCTCCGACAGGGGAGACTATGGCTACACCTTC
TRBJ2-1,.,TRBV29-1,.,CSGQPPAGTYNEQFF,TGCAGCGGCCAACCCCCTGCGGGAACCTACAATGAGCAGTTCTTC
TRBJ2-4,TRBD1,TRBV6-5,.,CASSYRLGQGRNIQYF,TGTGCCAGCAGTTATAGATTGGGACAGGGACGAAACATTCAGTACTTC
TRBJ1-1,TRBD1,TRBV19,.,CASSTGGWGNTEAFF,TGTGCCAGTTCTACAGGGGGCTGGGGGAACACTGAAGCTTTCTTT
TRBJ1-2,.,TRBV6-2/TRBV6-3,.,CASSISRAGMYGYTF,TGTGCCAGCAGTATCTCAAGGGCAGGGATGTATGGCTACACCTTC
TRBJ1-1,TRBD1,TRBV4-1,.,CASSQPQGMGANTEAFF,TGCGCCAGCAGCCAACCACAGGGGATGGGGGCTAACACTGAAGCTTTCTTT
TRBJ1-4,.,TRBV5-1,.,CASRTTPAGGEKLFF,TGCGCCAGCAGAACGACTCCAGCGGGGGGTGAAAAACTGTTTTTT
TRBJ1-1,.,TRBV7-2,.,CASSLGGGYGTEAFF,TGTGCCAGCAGCTTGGGGGGGGGATACGGCACTGAAGCTTTCTTT
TRBJ1-2,.,TRBV13,.,CASSSLRQGKGYTF,TGTGCCAGCAGCTCCCTCCGCCAGGGGAAGGGCTACACCTTC
TRBJ2-1,.,TRBV6-5,once,CASSYSAGSYNEQFF,TGTGCCAGCAGTTACTCGGCGGGCTCCTACAATGAGCAGTTCTTC
TRBJ1-2,.,TRBV6-5,.,CASSYSGEGGYGYTF,TGTGCCAGCAGTTACTCCGGGGAAGGGGGCTATGGCTACACCTTC
TRBJ2-1,.,TRBV10-3,.,CAISEGRGWNEQFF,TGTGCCATCAGTGAAGGTAGGGGGTGGAATGAGCAGTTCTTC
TRBJ2-3,.,TRBV4-1,.,CASSLQEGLDTQYF,TGCGCCAGCAGCCTCCAGGAGGGGTTAGATACGCAGTATTTT
TRBJ2-7,TRBD2,TRBV9,.,CASSAGGVYEQYF,TGTGCCAGCAGCGCTGGGGGGGTTTACGAGCAGTACTTC
TRBJ2-3,.,TRBV6-2/TRBV6-3,.,CASSYSTQAHTDTQYF,TGTGCCAGCAGTTACTCGACCCAGGCCCACACAGATACGCAGTATTTT
TRBJ2-7,TRBD1,TRBV7-3,few,CASSPNTGGSGEQYF,TGTGCCAGCAGCCCGAATACAGGGGGCTCGGGAGAGCAGTACTTC
TRBJ1-6,.,TRBV12-5,.,CASGWGGGESPLHF,TGTGCTAGTGGTTGGGGGGGTGGCGAGTCACCCCTCCACTTT
TRBJ1-1,.,TRBV5-1,many,CASSLGRQLGNTEAFF,TGCGCCAGCAGCTTGGGTCGACAGTTAGGGAACACTGAAGCTTTCTTT
TRBJ1-1,TRBD1,TRBV7-9,.,CASSSWTGLNTEAFF,TGTGCCAGCAGCTCCTGGACAGGCCTGAACACTGAAGCTTTCTTT